This T cell receptor (beta chain) is from a study of cytomegalovirus exposure and HLA in healthy donors. Overall study findings and caveats: Sequencing artifact likely explains a cluster of highly shared sequence variants. Data from an earlier analysis indicated that most TCR beta V segments were productive either about 87% or about 30% of the time. The classifier, whose performance was assessed in both the original and validation cohorts, reportedly diagnosed cytomegalovirus status with high specificity and sensitivity. Cytomegalovirus-associated TCR beta chains were listed, numbering 150 to 200.

As concerns this clone: The antigen is undetermined.

In the PCR, 60 Vbeta and 13 Jbeta primers were used. Some clones are missing from TCRdb's copy, which holds only in-frame ones; the method was immunoSEQ multiplex PCR. The data contain about 150,000 clones, roughly 80% of them singletons. The CDR3 extends over 18 amino acids. CDR1 and CDR2 from the germline V gene are LNHDA and SQIVND (reference sequence). Trimming removed 0 bases from V and 4 bases from J; junction bases left unmatched: 11. This TCR was recovered from a woman aged 50 to 65 in good health and CMV-seropositive. The sample consisted of PBMCs. The V call is TRBV19, the J call TRBJ2-1; 8 bases are a match to TRBD1. The CDR3 nucleotides are TGTGCCAGTAGTATAGAAGGACAGGGAGCCTTCAGATACAATGAGCAGTTCTTC. It encodes CASSIEGQGAFRYNEQFF.